This T cell receptor (beta chain) was captured in a study of long-term antiretroviral therapy in people with HIV. Study summary: Samples from the earliest time points predate the 2015 immediate-ART recommendation by about a decade.

Points from the study as a whole: After ART, diversity increased yet remained lower than transplant donor controls. HIV repertoires spanned narrower CDR3 length ranges than controls.

Turning to this clone: Its cognate antigen is unknown.

An immunoSEQ assay, version v3.0, was performed at survey level. Data came from immunoSEQ multiplex PCR; TCRdb stores just in-frame clones and leaves some out. The data show tens of thousands of clones, 87% seen once. Treatment of all HIV participants took place in the United States. The receptor's source is a man younger than 35 with HIV. Sample: unsorted PBMCs, taken 1.1 years after starting antiretroviral therapy.

Here the CDR3 reads CASSLGTGTQETQYF. CDR3 DNA sequence: TGTGCCAGCAGCTTGGGGACAGGAACGCAAGAGACCCAGTACTTC. This chain joins TRBV5-4 and TRBJ2-5, with TRBD1 matching over 7 bases. Germline assignment: CDR1 SGHNT and CDR2 YYREEE (reference sequence). The CDR3 has 15 residues. J was trimmed by 2 bases and V by 0 bases; bases with no gene match: 4.